Shown below are 27 T cell receptor beta chains from a single sample sequenced in a study of blood T cell repertoires in COVID-19. This table comes from immunoSEQ multiplex PCR, and its TCRdb copy is limited to in-frame clones, with some not included. Here the sample spans 200,000 to 250,000 clones, 70% to 90% being singletons. Sequencing used peripheral blood. These receptors were collected from a man aged 45-65 years with acute or convalescent COVID-19.

This chain joins TRBV7-8 and TRBJ2-2; 8 bases agree with TRBD1. The CDR3 covers 15 residues. V lost 5 bases, J lost 6 bases, and 8 bases stayed unmatched. The V gene's germline CDR1 is SGHVS and CDR2 FQNEAQ. DNA of the CDR3: TGTGCCAGCAGCCGCGACAGGGGCCTTCCCGGGGAGCTGTTTTTT. Translated: CASSRDRGLPGELFF.

The V gene is TRBV19, the J gene TRBJ2-3; 13 bases agree with TRBD2. Germline assignment: CDR1 LNHDA and CDR2 SQIVND (reference sequence). The V gene end was trimmed by 6 bases and the J gene end by 3 bases; junction bases not matched to a gene: 6. This CDR3 spans 16 amino acids. The CDR3 DNA follows: TGTGCCAGTAGCTATGGACTAGCGGGGGATACAGATACGCAGTATTTT. Amino acid sequence: CASSYGLAGDTDTQYF.

This clone has a handful of counts. The chain uses TRBV5-1 and TRBJ2-5; TRBD1 matches 8 bases. The CDR3 is made up of 15 amino acids. Trimming removed 4 bases from V and 7 bases from J; junction bases left unmatched: 12. Germline CDR1 reads SGHRS; CDR2 reads YFSETQ. The CDR3 DNA reads as TGCGCCAGCAGCGAAGGACAGGGCCCTCATGGGACCCAGTACTTC. Protein: CASSEGQGPHGTQYF.

V is TRBV19 and J is TRBJ1-6; D not resolved. Per germline, CDR1 LNHDA and CDR2 SQIVND (reference sequence). The ends were cut back, 3 bases at V and 0 bases at J, with 6 bases in the middle. The CDR3 extends over 15 amino acids. The CDR3 sequence: CASSMYISYNSPLHF. CDR3 bases: TGTGCCAGTAGTATGTACATCTCCTATAATTCACCCCTCCACTTT.

The genes are TRBV12-3 or TRBV12-4 and TRBJ1-4, with no clear D. The CDR3 loop spans 12 amino acids. V was clipped by 6 bases and J by 7 bases, with 9 bases between them. The CDR3 is CASSLGIEKLFF. In DNA, the CDR3 is TGTGCCAGCAGCCTCGGGATTGAAAAACTGTTTTTT.

The rearrangement uses TRBV18 and TRBJ1-1; 8 bases line up with TRBD1. V was clipped by 4 bases and J by 2 bases; unmatched bases: 6. Germline loops: CDR1 KGHSH, CDR2 LQKENI. There are 15 residues in the CDR3. CDR3 amino acids: CASSLQTGENTEAFF. In DNA form, the CDR3 reads TGTGCCAGCTCACTCCAGACAGGGGAAAACACTGAAGCTTTCTTT.

This clone was seen only once. The chain couples TRBV7-6 to TRBJ1-2; TRBD1 agrees at 7 bases. V trimming: 1 base; J trimming: 5 bases; junction bases outside the gene matches: 10. The CDR3 loop spans 16 amino acids. CDR1 SGHVS and CDR2 FNYEAQ come from the germline V gene. The CDR3 DNA is TGTGCCAGCAGCTTAGGGCGGCAGGGGGTAAATTATGGCTACACCTTC. As protein: CASSLGRQGVNYGYTF. Variable domain in full (rest from reference TRBV7-6 and TRBJ1-2): GAGVSQSPRYKVTKRGQDVALRCDPISGHVSLYWYRQALGQGPEFLTYFNYEAQQDKSGLPNDRFSAERPEGSISTLTIQRTEQRDSAMYRCASSLGRQGVNYGYTFGSGTRLTVV.

CDR3 residues: CASSAGQGTIGTGELFF. The CDR3, as DNA: TGTGCCAGTAGTGCAGGACAGGGGACGATTGGCACCGGGGAGCTGTTTTTT. The gene calls are TRBV19 and TRBJ2-2; 9 bases agree with TRBD1. The trim removed 5 bases at V and 4 bases at J, leaving 11 bases unmatched. The germline V gene encodes CDR1 LNHDA and CDR2 SQIVND (reference sequence). This CDR3 is built from 17 residues. The whole variable domain, remainder taken from reference TRBV19 and TRBJ2-2, is DGGITQSPKYLFRKEGQNVTLSCEQNLNHDAMYWYRQDPGQGLRLIYYSQIVNDFQKGDIAEGYSVSREKKESFPLTVTSAQKNPTAFYLCASSAGQGTIGTGELFFGEGSRLTVL.

The chain has TRBV7-6 and TRBJ1-6; 8 bases fit TRBD1. Per the germline V gene, CDR1 is SGHVS and CDR2 is FNYEAQ. The CDR3 has 16 residues. V dropped 1 base and J dropped 6; count of bases not matched to a gene: 5. The CDR3 DNA sequence: TGTGCCAGCAGCTTAGTACCTCAGGGGGCTAATTCACCCCTCCACTTT. It codes for CASSLVPQGANSPLHF. The entire variable domain, with the rest obtained from reference TRBV7-6 and TRBJ1-6, is as follows: GAGVSQSPRYKVTKRGQDVALRCDPISGHVSLYWYRQALGQGPEFLTYFNYEAQQDKSGLPNDRFSAERPEGSISTLTIQRTEQRDSAMYRCASSLVPQGANSPLHFGNGTRLTVT.

V and J are TRBV5-1 and TRBJ1-6; no clear D gene. The CDR3 is 12 amino acids. The germline gives CDR1 SGHRS, CDR2 YFSETQ. V lost 6 bases and J 12 bases, leaving 13 bases between the germline ends. The CDR3 DNA reads as TGCGCCAGCACCATTGGAGTGGGACCCCTCCACTTT. Translation: CASTIGVGPLHF.

The rearrangement links TRBV6-5 to TRBJ2-1, with D possibly matching TRBD2 (5 bases). Germline CDR1 MNHEY, CDR2 SVGAGI. The V and J ends lost 8 bases and 6 bases respectively, with 14 bases between them. The CDR3 runs to 13 residues. The CDR3 region is CASCRLRGNEQFF. The CDR3 nucleotides read TGTGCCAGCTGTAGGCTTCGGGGCAATGAGCAGTTCTTC.

The CDR3 DNA reads as TGTGCCAGCAGCCCCGGCCGAGGCCCAGTGAACACTGAAGCTTTCTTT. It translates to CASSPGRGPVNTEAFF. The chain carries TRBV7-9 and TRBJ1-1; no clear D. Trimming took off 5 bases at V and 0 bases at J, with 16 bases between the two ends. CDR1 is SEHNR, CDR2 FQNEAQ, per germline (reference sequence). The length of the CDR3 is 16 residues.

This chain links TRBV11-1 with TRBJ2-2; D is unresolved. Trimming cost V 5 bases and J 6 bases, with 16 bases left between them. Germline V CDR1 and CDR2: SGHAT, FQDESV (reference sequence). The CDR3 contains 15 residues. CDR3 nucleotide sequence: TGTGCCAGCAGCCTAAGACAAGCTTGGTCCGGGGAGCTGTTTTTT. It codes for CASSLRQAWSGELFF.

The chain couples TRBV3-1 (or the pseudogene TRBV3-2) to TRBJ1-2; TRBD1 agrees at 8 bases. The CDR3 loop spans 14 amino acids. J lost 8 bases, V lost 4 bases, and 9 bases had no gene match. Germline V lookup: CDR1 LGHDT, CDR2 YNNKEL (reference sequence). CDR3: CASSRSTGEVGYTF. In nucleotides, the CDR3 is TGTGCCAGCAGCCGTTCGACAGGGGAGGTGGGCTACACCTTC.

The chain combines TRBV7-6 with TRBJ2-7; possible D gene TRBD1, 8 bases. This CDR3 contains 19 residues. CDR1 is SGHVS, CDR2 FNYEAQ, per germline. V gave up 4 bases and J gave up 4 bases, with 29 bases separating them. The CDR3 loop is CASSSLTGEGTTGVYEQYF. CDR3 nucleotide sequence: TGTGCCAGCAGCTCCCTGACAGGGGAGGGGACTACCGGGGTGTACGAGCAGTACTTC.

The V and J genes are TRBV5-6 and TRBJ1-2; TRBD1 matches at 9 bases. Germline CDR1 and CDR2: SGHDT and YYEEEE. This CDR3 is 16 amino acids long. With 3 bases clipped from V and 1 base from J, the junction kept 7 bases outside the gene matches. CDR3 DNA: TGTGCCAGCAGCTCCCCCCCGGGACAGGGTAACTATGGCTACACCTTC. This sequence encodes CASSSPPGQGNYGYTF.

The CDR3 nucleotides read TGTGCCAGCAGTTCCCGGGACAGGGGAAACACTGAAGCTTTCTTT. Translation gives CASSSRDRGNTEAFF. The genes are TRBV6-5 and TRBJ1-1; 10 positions match TRBD1. V shed 4 bases and J 2 bases; nucleotides not matched to a gene: 4. The CDR3 loop spans 15 amino acids. Germline-derived CDR1 and CDR2 are MNHEY and SVGAGI.

CDR3 sequence reads: CATLNTGDYNEQFF. The CDR3 nucleotides are TGTGCCACCCTGAACACGGGGGACTACAATGAGCAGTTCTTC. The J gene is TRBJ2-1, the V gene TRBV6-5, with D possibly matching TRBD2 (6 bases). The CDR3 runs to 14 residues. The V gene's germline CDR1 is MNHEY and CDR2 SVGAGI. V lost 10 bases and J 3 bases, leaving 16 bases between the germline ends.

The chain carries TRBV19 and TRBJ1-3; unclear D gene. V was clipped by 1 base and J by 4 bases, with 11 bases between them. Germline V lookup: CDR1 LNHDA, CDR2 SQIVND (reference sequence). The CDR3 has 15 amino acids. The CDR3 reads CASSIGPNPGNTIYF. Here the CDR3 DNA reads TGTGCCAGTAGTATAGGTCCTAACCCCGGAAACACCATATATTTT.

The V and J genes are TRBV5-4 and TRBJ2-7, with 7 bases fitting TRBD1. Losses at the gene ends were 0 bases for V and 7 bases for J; bases not matched to a gene: 10. Germline loops: CDR1 SGHNT, CDR2 YYREEE (reference sequence). The CDR3 sequence is 15 residues long. The CDR3 sequence: CASSLEGGQRREQYF. The CDR3 DNA is TGTGCCAGCAGCTTGGAAGGGGGCCAGAGGAGAGAGCAGTACTTC.

This clone was observed a single time. The rearrangement links TRBV7-2 to TRBJ2-2, with D unclear. CDR3 size: 16 residues. V gave up 5 bases and J gave up 0 bases, with 13 bases separating them. Germline values: CDR1 SGHTA, CDR2 FQGNSA. CDR3 nucleotide sequence: TGTGCCAGCAGCCACCGACACCCTCCGAACACCGGGGAGCTGTTTTTT. The encoded protein is CASSHRHPPNTGELFF. The complete variable domain, with remaining parts taken from reference TRBV7-2 and TRBJ2-2, reads GAGVSQSPSNKVTEKGKDVELRCDPISGHTALYWYRQSLGQGLEFLIYFQGNSAPDKSGLPSDRFSAERTGGSVSTLTIQRTQQEDSAVYLCASSHRHPPNTGELFFGEGSRLTVL.

This chain links TRBV5-1 with TRBJ2-3; the match to TRBD2 covers 8 bases. The CDR3 has 15 residues. CDR1 is SGHRS, CDR2 YFSETQ, per germline. Germline trimming cut 3 bases from V and 6 bases from J; bases unmatched to any gene: 9. CDR3 in amino acids: CASSSSGFVVDTQYF. CDR3 in DNA: TGCGCCAGCAGCTCTAGCGGGTTCGTAGTCGATACGCAGTATTTT.

This clone is a singleton in its sample. The chain has TRBV29-1 and TRBJ2-3; D possibly corresponds to TRBD2 (6 bases). The V gene's germline CDR1 is SQVTM and CDR2 ANQGSEA. This CDR3 is 15 amino acids long. Deletions cut 6 bases from V and 1 base from J, with 17 bases between. The CDR3, as DNA: TGCAGCGTCCGTTGGGGAGGTCCGGGCACAGATACGCAGTATTTT. It translates to CSVRWGGPGTDTQYF.

This chain uses TRBV5-1 with TRBJ2-5; D ambiguous. Germline CDR1 SGHRS, CDR2 YFSETQ. Between the trimmed V and J ends, which lost 0 bases and 2 bases, there was a span of 8 bases. The CDR3 is made up of 14 amino acids. The CDR3 nucleotides are TGCGCCAGCAGCTTGGCCACGAGGCAAGAGACCCAGTACTTC. Translated: CASSLATRQETQYF.

The rearrangement uses TRBV5-1 and TRBJ2-7; 7 positions agree with TRBD2. There are 14 residues in the CDR3. V lost 0 bases and J lost 7; bases outside the gene matches: 7. Germline-derived CDR1 and CDR2 are SGHRS and YFSETQ. This chain's CDR3 is CASSLDGGTREQYF. CDR3 DNA sequence: TGCGCCAGCAGCTTGGACGGGGGGACCCGGGAGCAGTACTTC.

V is TRBV9 and J is TRBJ1-2, with 7 bases lining up with TRBD1. Germline CDR1 is SGDLS and CDR2 is YYNGEE. CDR3 length: 16 amino acids. The J segment lost 4 bases and the V segment lost 3 bases, leaving 12 bases of the junction unmatched. DNA for the CDR3: TGTGCCAGCAGCGCCCGGTCAGGTCAGGGGGGCTATGGCTACACCTTC. Its translation: CASSARSGQGGYGYTF. The variable domain in full, with the rest retrieved from reference TRBV9 and TRBJ1-2, is DSGVTQTPKHLITATGQRVTLRCSPRSGDLSVYWYQQSLDQGLQFLIQYYNGEERAKGNILERFSAQQFPDLHSELNLSSLELGDSALYFCASSARSGQGGYGYTFGSGTRLTVV.

The chain links TRBV6-5 to TRBJ2-7; TRBD1 agrees at 7 bases. V shed 6 bases and J 2 bases; nucleotides not matched to a gene: 10. The CDR3 consists of 15 residues. CDR1 and CDR2 (germline): MNHEY, SVGAGI. The CDR3 loop is CASSSIRQGAYEQYF. The CDR3, as DNA: TGTGCCAGCAGCAGTATTAGACAGGGTGCCTACGAGCAGTACTTC.